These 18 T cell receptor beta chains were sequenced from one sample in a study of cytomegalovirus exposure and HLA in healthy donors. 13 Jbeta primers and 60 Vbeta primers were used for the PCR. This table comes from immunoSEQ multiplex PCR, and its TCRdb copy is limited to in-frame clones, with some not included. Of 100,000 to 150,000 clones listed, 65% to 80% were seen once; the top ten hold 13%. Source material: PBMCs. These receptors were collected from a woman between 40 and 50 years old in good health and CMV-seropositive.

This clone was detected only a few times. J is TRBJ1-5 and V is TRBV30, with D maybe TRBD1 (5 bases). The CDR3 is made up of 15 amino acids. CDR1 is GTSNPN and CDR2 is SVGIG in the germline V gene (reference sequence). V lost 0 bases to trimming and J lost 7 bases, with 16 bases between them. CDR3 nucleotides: TGTGCCTGGAGTGTAGGGGCAGGGCGGAGACAGCCCCAGCATTTT. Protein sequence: CAWSVGAGRRQPQHF.

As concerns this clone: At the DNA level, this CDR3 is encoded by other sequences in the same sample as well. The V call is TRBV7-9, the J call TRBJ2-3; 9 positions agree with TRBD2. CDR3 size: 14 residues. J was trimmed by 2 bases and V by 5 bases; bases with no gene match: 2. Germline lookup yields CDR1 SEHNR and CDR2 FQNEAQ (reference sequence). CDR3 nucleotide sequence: TGTGCCAGCAGCCCTAGCGGGAACACAGATACGCAGTATTTT. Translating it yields CASSPSGNTDTQYF.

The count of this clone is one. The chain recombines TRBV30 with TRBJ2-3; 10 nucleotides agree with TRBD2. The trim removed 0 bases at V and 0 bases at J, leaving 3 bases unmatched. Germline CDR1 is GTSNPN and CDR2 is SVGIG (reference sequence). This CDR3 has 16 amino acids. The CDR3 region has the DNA TGTGCCTGGAGTGTACCGGGACTAGCGAGCACAGATACGCAGTATTTT. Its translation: CAWSVPGLASTDTQYF.

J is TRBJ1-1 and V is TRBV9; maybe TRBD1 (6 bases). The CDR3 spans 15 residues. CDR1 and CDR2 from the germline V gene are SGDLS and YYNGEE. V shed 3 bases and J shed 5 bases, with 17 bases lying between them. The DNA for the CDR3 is TGTGCCAGCAGCGAACAGGGTTCCTCGTCGACTGAAGCTTTCTTT. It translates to CASSEQGSSSTEAFF.

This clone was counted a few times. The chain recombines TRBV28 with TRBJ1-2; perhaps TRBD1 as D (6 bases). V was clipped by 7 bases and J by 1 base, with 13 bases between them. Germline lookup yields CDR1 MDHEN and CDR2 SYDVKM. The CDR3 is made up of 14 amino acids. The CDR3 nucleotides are TGTGCCAGCAATTACCCGGGACATAACTATGGCTACACCTTC. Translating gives CASNYPGHNYGYTF.

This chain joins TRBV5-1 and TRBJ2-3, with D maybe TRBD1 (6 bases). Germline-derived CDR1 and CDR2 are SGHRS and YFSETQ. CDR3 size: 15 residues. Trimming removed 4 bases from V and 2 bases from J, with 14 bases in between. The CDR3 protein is CASSDSGHNTDTQYF. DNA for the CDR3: TGCGCCAGCAGCGATTCGGGACATAACACAGATACGCAGTATTTT.

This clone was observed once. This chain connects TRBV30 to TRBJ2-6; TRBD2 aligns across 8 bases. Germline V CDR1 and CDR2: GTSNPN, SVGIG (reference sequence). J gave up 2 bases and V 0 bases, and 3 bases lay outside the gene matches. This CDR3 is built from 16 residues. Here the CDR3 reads CAWSVPGGAGANVLTF. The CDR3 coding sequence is TGTGCCTGGAGTGTACCGGGGGGGGCTGGGGCCAACGTCCTGACTTTC.

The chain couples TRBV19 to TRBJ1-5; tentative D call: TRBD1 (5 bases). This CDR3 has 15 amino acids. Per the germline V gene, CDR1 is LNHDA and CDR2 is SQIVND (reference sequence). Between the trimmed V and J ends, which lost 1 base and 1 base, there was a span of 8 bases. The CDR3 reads CASSIGAGSNQPQHF. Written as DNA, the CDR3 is TGTGCCAGTAGTATAGGGGCAGGGAGCAATCAGCCCCAGCATTTT.

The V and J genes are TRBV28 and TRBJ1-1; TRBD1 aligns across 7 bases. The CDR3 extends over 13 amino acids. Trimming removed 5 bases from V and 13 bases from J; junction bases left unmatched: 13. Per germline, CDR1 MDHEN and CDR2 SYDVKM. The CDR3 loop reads CASSRDRVLNGFF. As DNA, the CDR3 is TGTGCCAGCAGTCGAGACAGGGTCCTGAACGGTTTCTTT.

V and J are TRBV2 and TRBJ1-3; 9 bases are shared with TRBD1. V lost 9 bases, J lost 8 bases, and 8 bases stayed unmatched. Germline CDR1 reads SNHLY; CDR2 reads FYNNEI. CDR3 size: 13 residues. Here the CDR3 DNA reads TGTGCCAGTACGGGACAGGGTATGGACACCATATATTTT. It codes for CASTGQGMDTIYF.

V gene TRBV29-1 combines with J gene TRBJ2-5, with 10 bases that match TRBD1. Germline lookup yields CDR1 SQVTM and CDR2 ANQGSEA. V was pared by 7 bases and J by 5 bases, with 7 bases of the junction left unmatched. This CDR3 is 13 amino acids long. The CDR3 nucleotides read TGCAGCGCTGGACAGGGGGTGGTGGAGACCCAGTACTTC. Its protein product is CSAGQGVVETQYF.

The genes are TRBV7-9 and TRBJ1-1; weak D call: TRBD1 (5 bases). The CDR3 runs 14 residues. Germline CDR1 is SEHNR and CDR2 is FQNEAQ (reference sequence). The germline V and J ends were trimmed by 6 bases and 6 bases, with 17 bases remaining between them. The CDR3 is CASRRDSGSPEAFF. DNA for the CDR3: TGTGCCAGCAGACGAGACAGTGGGTCCCCTGAAGCTTTCTTT.

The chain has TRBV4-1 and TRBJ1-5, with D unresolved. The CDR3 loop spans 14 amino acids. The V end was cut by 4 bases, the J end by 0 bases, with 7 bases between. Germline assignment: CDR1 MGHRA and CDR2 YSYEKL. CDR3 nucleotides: TGCGCCAGCAGCCGAGTCTATAGCAATCAGCCCCAGCATTTT. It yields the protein CASSRVYSNQPQHF.

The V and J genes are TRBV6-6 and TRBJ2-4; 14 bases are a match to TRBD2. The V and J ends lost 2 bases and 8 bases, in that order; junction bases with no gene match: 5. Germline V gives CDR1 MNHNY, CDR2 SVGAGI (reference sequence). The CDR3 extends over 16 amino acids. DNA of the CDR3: TGTGCCAGCAGTTACGGGACTAGCGGGAGTATAGACATTCAGTACTTC. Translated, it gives CASSYGTSGSIDIQYF.

CDR3 sequence reads: CASSLPKPGQVNEKLFF. CDR3 DNA: TGTGCCAGCAGCCTGCCAAAACCGGGACAGGTTAATGAAAAACTGTTTTTT. The chain employs TRBV7-6 and TRBJ1-4, with TRBD1 identical over 8 bases. From germline, CDR1 is SGHVS and CDR2 FNYEAQ. The CDR3 consists of 17 residues. Germline trimming cut 5 bases from V and 4 bases from J; bases unmatched to any gene: 12. The full variable domain, with the rest looked up from reference TRBV7-6 and TRBJ1-4, is GAGVSQSPRYKVTKRGQDVALRCDPISGHVSLYWYRQALGQGPEFLTYFNYEAQQDKSGLPNDRFSAERPEGSISTLTIQRTEQRDSAMYRCASSLPKPGQVNEKLFFGSGTQLSVL.

The CDR3 loop is CASSLGLAGDYYEQYF. CDR3 bases: TGTGCCAGTAGTCTAGGACTAGCGGGAGACTACTACGAGCAGTACTTC. This chain connects TRBV19 to TRBJ2-7; 13 bases agree with TRBD2. This CDR3 is built from 16 residues. Germline V gene data show CDR1 as LNHDA and CDR2 as SQIVND (reference sequence). J was trimmed by 3 bases and V by 5 bases; bases with no gene match: 7.

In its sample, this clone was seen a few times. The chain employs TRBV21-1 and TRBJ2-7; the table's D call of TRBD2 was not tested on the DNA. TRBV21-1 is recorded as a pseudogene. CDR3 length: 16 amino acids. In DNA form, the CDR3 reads TGTGCCAGCAGCCCCATGGGGGCTAGCGGGAAGGACGAGCAGTACTTC. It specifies CASSPMGASGKDEQYF.

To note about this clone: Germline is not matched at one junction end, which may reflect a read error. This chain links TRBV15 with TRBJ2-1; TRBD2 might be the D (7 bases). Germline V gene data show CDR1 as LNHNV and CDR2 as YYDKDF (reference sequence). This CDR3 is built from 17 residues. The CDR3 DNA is TGTGCCACCAGCGGAGAGACGGGGGGCGGCGGCTACAATGAGCAGTTCTTC. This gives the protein CATSGETGGGGYNEQFF.